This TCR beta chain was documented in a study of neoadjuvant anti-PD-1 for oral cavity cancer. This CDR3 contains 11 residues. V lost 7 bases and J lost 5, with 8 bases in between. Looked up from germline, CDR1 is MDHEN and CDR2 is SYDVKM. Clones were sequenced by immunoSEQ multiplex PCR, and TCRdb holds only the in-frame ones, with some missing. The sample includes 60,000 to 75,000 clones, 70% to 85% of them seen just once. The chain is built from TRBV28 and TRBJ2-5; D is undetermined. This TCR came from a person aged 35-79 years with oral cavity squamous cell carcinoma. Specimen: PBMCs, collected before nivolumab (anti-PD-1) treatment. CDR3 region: CASNTWETQYF. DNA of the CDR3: TGTGCCAGCAATACGTGGGAGACCCAGTACTTC.